What follows are 18 T cell receptor beta chains derived from one specimen sequenced in a study of vaccination and CD4 T cells after COVID-19. These receptors lack a known antigen. Sample treatment: roughly nine-day PBMC culture with coronavirus spike peptide pools or control peptides (ViraFEST assay). CD4+ T cells that had been cultured provided DNA sequenced with the Oncomine TCR Beta short-read assay. Each CDR3 protein gets one entry after TCRdb re-called the PCR reads with MiXCR. The sample has some 10,000 distinct CDR3 sequences; more than 20% are singletons. Sequencing used CD4+ T cells from blood, cultured in vitro, obtained before SARS-CoV-2 vaccination. The source is a human donor who received a COVID-19 vaccine.

This rearrangement joins TRBV30 to TRBJ2-3, with 8 bases matching TRBD2. The ends lost 0 bases at V and 2 bases at J; junction bases unmatched: 4. The germline gives CDR1 GTSNPN, CDR2 SVGIG (reference sequence). This CDR3 is built from 15 residues. The chain's CDR3 is CAWSVTGGPTDTQYF. DNA of the CDR3: TGTGCCTGGAGTGTGACGGGGGGGCCCACAGATACGCAGTATTTT.

V usage is TRBV18 and J usage is TRBJ1-2; D unclear. The CDR3 length is 12 residues. Germline V gives CDR1 KGHSH, CDR2 LQKENI. The germline V and J ends were trimmed by 6 bases and 8 bases, with 13 bases remaining between them. The CDR3 DNA reads TGTGCCAGCTCCATCAATTCGGGGGGCTACACCTTC. Translation gives CASSINSGGYTF.

The chain uses TRBV2 and TRBJ2-5, with TRBD1 matching over 8 bases. The CDR3 is made up of 14 amino acids. Germline CDR1 and CDR2: SNHLY and FYNNEI. V trimming: 6 bases; J trimming: 6 bases; junction bases outside the gene matches: 9. The CDR3 nucleotides read TGTGCCAGCAGCCCGGACAGGGCGAGGAAGACCCAGTACTTC. Translating it yields CASSPDRARKTQYF.

This chain uses TRBV7-2 with TRBJ2-5, with D tentatively TRBD2 (7 bases). Trimming stripped 4 bases from V and 7 bases from J, with 16 bases between. Germline V gives CDR1 SGHTA, CDR2 FQGNSA. CDR3 length equals 14 residues. CDR3 bases: TGTGCCAGCAGCTCCGAGGGGGGGTCCGGGACCCAGTACTTC. This translates into CASSSEGGSGTQYF.

This clonotype was observed once. V gene TRBV2 combines with J gene TRBJ2-2, with 10 bases matching TRBD2. Germline assignment: CDR1 SNHLY and CDR2 FYNNEI. The CDR3 runs to 15 residues. Losses at the gene ends were 6 bases for V and 4 bases for J; bases not matched to a gene: 5. This chain's CDR3 is CASSTSGDITGELFF. Written as DNA, the CDR3 is TGTGCCAGCAGCACTAGCGGGGATATCACCGGGGAGCTGTTTTTT.

Only one count was recorded for this clonotype. The chain links TRBV5-1 to TRBJ1-2, with TRBD1 matching over 10 bases. Germline CDR1 reads SGHRS; CDR2 reads YFSETQ. The junction had 6 bases not matched to a gene; V was cut back by 4 bases and J by 6 bases. This CDR3 region has 14 residues. The CDR3 spells CASSVTGTGDGYTF. In nucleotides, the CDR3 is TGCGCCAGCAGCGTAACCGGGACAGGGGATGGCTACACCTTC.

This clonotype was found a few times. The chain joins TRBV7-2 to TRBJ2-3; 9 positions agree with TRBD1. The trim removed 1 base at V and 5 bases at J, leaving 1 base unmatched. Germline V gives CDR1 SGHTA, CDR2 FQGNSA. The CDR3 runs 14 residues. The CDR3 is CASSLGQGEDTQYF. CDR3 sequence (DNA): TGTGCCAGCAGCTTAGGACAGGGGGAAGATACGCAGTATTTT.

The chain is built from TRBV6-1 and TRBJ2-3, with D maybe TRBD2 (7 bases). Looked up from germline, CDR1 is MNHNS and CDR2 is SASEGT. The CDR3 consists of 16 residues. V was shortened by 7 bases and J by 0 bases, with 17 bases between the two germline ends. The CDR3 DNA is TGTGCCAGCACCCGAGCCGGGGGGCCGAGCACAGATACGCAGTATTTT. It specifies CASTRAGGPSTDTQYF.

This CDR3 reads CASSVGTHGVAKNIQYF. CDR3 coding DNA: TGTGCCAGCAGTGTCGGAACTCATGGGGTAGCCAAAAACATTCAGTACTTC. V is TRBV25-1 and J is TRBJ2-4; no clear D. The V gene's germline CDR1 is MGHDK and CDR2 SYGVNS. The CDR3 contains 17 residues. Between the trimmed V and J ends, which lost 4 bases and 0 bases, there was a span of 16 bases.

V is TRBV7-9 and J is TRBJ2-1; TRBD2 is a possible D gene (7 bases). CDR3 length: 17 residues. The V end was cut by 2 bases, the J end by 9 bases, with 23 bases between. Germline-derived CDR1 and CDR2 are SEHNR and FQNEAQ (reference sequence). CDR3 sequence: CASSLRAGGPYRGEQFF. DNA for the CDR3: TGTGCCAGCAGCTTACGGGCCGGGGGGCCGTACCGGGGTGAGCAGTTCTTC.

A few counts support this clonotype. This chain links TRBV10-1 with TRBJ1-4, with TRBD1 matching over 8 bases. Trimming took 3 bases from V and 8 from J; bases not matched to a gene: 2. The CDR3 contains 13 residues. Per the germline V gene, CDR1 is WNHNN and CDR2 is SYGVQD (reference sequence). The CDR3 protein is CASSDRTGEKLFF. In DNA form, the CDR3 reads TGCGCCAGCAGTGATCGGACAGGGGAAAAACTGTTTTTT.

The V call is TRBV7-6, the J call TRBJ2-5, with a possible D match to TRBD2 (6 bases). CDR1 is SGHVS and CDR2 is FNYEAQ in the germline V gene. There are 13 residues in the CDR3. V gave up 1 base and J gave up 7 bases, with 10 bases separating them. The DNA for the CDR3 is TGTGCCAGCAGCTTAGGGCCGGAGGGGACCCAGTACTTC. This translates into CASSLGPEGTQYF.

V is TRBV7-9 and J is TRBJ1-4, with unresolved D. The germline V and J ends were trimmed by 1 base and 3 bases, with 9 bases remaining between them. CDR1 SEHNR and CDR2 FQNEAQ come from the germline V gene (reference sequence). The CDR3 is 15 residues long. CDR3 loop: CASSLEASSNEKLFF. The CDR3 DNA reads as TGTGCCAGCAGCTTAGAAGCATCTTCTAATGAAAAACTGTTTTTT.

The chain carries TRBV19 and TRBJ1-2, with TRBD1 as a possible D gene (5 bases). Germline V gives CDR1 LNHDA, CDR2 SQIVND (reference sequence). CDR3 length equals 11 residues. Trimming pared 7 bases from V and 4 bases from J, leaving 7 bases between. This chain's CDR3 is CASTDSYGYTF. Written as DNA, the CDR3 is TGTGCCAGTACCGACAGCTATGGCTACACCTTC.

This rearrangement joins TRBV5-1 to TRBJ2-5; no clear D. Germline V gives CDR1 SGHRS, CDR2 YFSETQ. The CDR3 consists of 15 residues. Trimming stripped 4 bases from V and 0 bases from J, with 13 bases between. CDR3 in amino acids: CASSVNYRYQETQYF. CDR3 in DNA: TGCGCCAGCAGCGTGAACTACCGGTACCAAGAGACCCAGTACTTC.

This clonotype was counted only a few times. The chain combines TRBV19 with TRBJ2-7; D call uncertain. The CDR3 has 14 residues. The germline V gene encodes CDR1 LNHDA and CDR2 SQIVND (reference sequence). The V and J ends lost 3 bases and 5 bases respectively, with 14 bases between them. Here the CDR3 reads CASSIQDGSDEQYF. The CDR3 DNA follows: TGTGCCAGTAGTATCCAGGACGGCTCTGACGAGCAGTACTTC.

Judged by abundance, this clonotype is medium-sized. This chain connects TRBV27 to TRBJ1-2; D gene unclear. The CDR3 is 18 residues long. Germline CDR1 and CDR2: MNHEY and SMNVEV (reference sequence). Trimming removed 4 bases from V and 5 bases from J, with 26 bases in between. The CDR3 DNA is TGTGCCAGCAGTTATTCGGGTCGTTGGGGAGTCCTCGAATATGGCTACACCTTC. Protein sequence: CASSYSGRWGVLEYGYTF.

The V call is TRBV11-3, the J call TRBJ1-4; 8 bases agree with TRBD1. Germline CDR1 reads SGHNT; CDR2 reads YENEEA. The CDR3 covers 15 residues. The trim removed 4 bases at V and 10 bases at J, leaving 11 bases unmatched. The CDR3 region is CASSSQGDVRGKLFF. CDR3 sequence (DNA): TGTGCCAGCAGCTCACAGGGGGACGTTCGCGGAAAACTGTTTTTT.